This T cell receptor (beta chain) is drawn from a study of blood T cell repertoires in COVID-19. This CDR3 spans 13 amino acids. V lost 0 bases, J lost 9 bases, and 4 bases stayed unmatched. The germline CDR1 and CDR2 sequences are SGHRS and YFSETQ. Only in-frame clones appear in the TCRdb table, and some are missing; sequencing was by immunoSEQ multiplex PCR. In the table there are some 230,000 clones, 80% to 85% of which are singletons. This chain uses TRBV5-1 with TRBJ2-3; 7 nucleotides match TRBD1. The sample comprised peripheral blood. The sequence was obtained from a woman in her sixties who had recovered from COVID-19. The CDR3 DNA sequence: TGCGCCAGCAGCTTGGCTAGGGGGCAGACGCAGTATTTT. Its protein is CASSLARGQTQYF. Drawing the rest from reference TRBV5-1 and TRBJ2-3, the complete variable domain is KAGVTQTPRYLIKTRGQQVTLSCSPISGHRSVSWYQQTPGQGLQFLFEYFSETQRNKGNFPGRFSGRQFSNSRSEMNVSTLELGDSALYLCASSLARGQTQYFGPGTRLTVL.